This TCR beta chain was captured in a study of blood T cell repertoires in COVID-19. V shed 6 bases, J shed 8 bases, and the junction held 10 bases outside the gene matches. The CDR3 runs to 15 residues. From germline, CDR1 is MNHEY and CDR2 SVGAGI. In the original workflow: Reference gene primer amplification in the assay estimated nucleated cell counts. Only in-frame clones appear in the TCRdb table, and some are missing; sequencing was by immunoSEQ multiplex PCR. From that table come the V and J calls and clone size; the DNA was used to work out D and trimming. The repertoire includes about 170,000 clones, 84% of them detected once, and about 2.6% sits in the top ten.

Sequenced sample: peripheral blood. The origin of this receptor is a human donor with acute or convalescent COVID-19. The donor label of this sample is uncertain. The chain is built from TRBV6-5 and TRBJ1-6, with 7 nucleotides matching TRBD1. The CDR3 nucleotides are TGTGCCAGCAGGGGGACGACAGGGCGCGATTCACCCCTCCACTTT. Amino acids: CASRGTTGRDSPLHF.